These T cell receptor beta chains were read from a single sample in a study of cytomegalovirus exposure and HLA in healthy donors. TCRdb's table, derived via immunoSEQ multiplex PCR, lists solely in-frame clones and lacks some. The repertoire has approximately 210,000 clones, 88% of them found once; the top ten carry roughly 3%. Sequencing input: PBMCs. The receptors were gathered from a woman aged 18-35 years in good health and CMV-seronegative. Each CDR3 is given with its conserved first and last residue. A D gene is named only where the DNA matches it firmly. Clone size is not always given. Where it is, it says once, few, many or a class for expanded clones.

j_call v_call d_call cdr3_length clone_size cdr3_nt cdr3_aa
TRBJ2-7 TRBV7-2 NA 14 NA TGTGCCAGCAGCTTAGGAACTACCGTGTACGAGCAGTACTTC CASSLGTTVYEQYF
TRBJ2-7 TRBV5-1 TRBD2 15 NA TGCGCCAGCCATACTTCTAGCGGGTCTTCCTACGAGCAGTACTTC CASHTSSGSSYEQYF
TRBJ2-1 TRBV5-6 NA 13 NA TGTGCCAGCAGCTTGTACGGAGAGGATGAGCAGTTCTTC CASSLYGEDEQFF
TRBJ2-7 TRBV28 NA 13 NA TGTGCCAGCAGTTTGGGGGCCTTGTACGAGCAGTACTTC CASSLGALYEQYF
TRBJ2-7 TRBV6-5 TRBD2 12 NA TGTGCCAGCAGGCAGGCTAGCGGCGAGCAGTACTTC CASRQASGEQYF
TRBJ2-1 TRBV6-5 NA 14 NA TGTGCCAGCAAAAAACGGGGGTCCTACAATGAGCAGTTCTTC CASKKRGSYNEQFF
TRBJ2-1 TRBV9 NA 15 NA TGTGCCAGCAGCGTCTCCGGGAGCTCCTACAATGAGCAGTTCTTC CASSVSGSSYNEQFF
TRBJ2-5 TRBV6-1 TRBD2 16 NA TGTGCCAGCAGTGAAGCCCCTAGCGGAGCCCAAGAGACCCAGTACTTC CASSEAPSGAQETQYF
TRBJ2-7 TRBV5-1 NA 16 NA TGCGCCAGCAGCTTGGGGAAGGGCGTGGAGGGATACGAGCAGTACTTC CASSLGKGVEGYEQYF
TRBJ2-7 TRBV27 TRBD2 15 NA TGTGCCAGCAGTTTGACTAGCGGGCCTTTCTACGAGCAGTACTTC CASSLTSGPFYEQYF
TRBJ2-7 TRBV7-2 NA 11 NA TGTGCCAGCTCAGAGGTCTACGAGCAGTACTTC CASSEVYEQYF
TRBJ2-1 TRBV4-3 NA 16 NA TGCGCCAGCAGCCAAGATCAAGAGTTTGCCCACAATGAGCAGTTCTTC CASSQDQEFAHNEQFF
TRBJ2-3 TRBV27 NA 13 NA TGTGCCAGCAGTTACAGTATTGGGGATACGCAGTATTTT CASSYSIGDTQYF
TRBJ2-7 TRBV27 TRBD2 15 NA TGTGCCAGCAGTTTATCGGCGGGAGGGCCCGGGGAGCAGTACTTC CASSLSAGGPGEQYF
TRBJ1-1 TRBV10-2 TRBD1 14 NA TGCGCCACCCATTTGCGAGGGACAGGGACGGAAGCTTTCTTT CATHLRGTGTEAFF
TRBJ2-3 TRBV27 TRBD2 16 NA TGTGCCAGCAGACTGGGACTAGCGGGAGGGGCAGATACGCAGTATTTT CASRLGLAGGADTQYF
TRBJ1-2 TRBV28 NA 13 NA TGTGCCAGCAGTTTGCAGGGTGACTATGGCTACACCTTC CASSLQGDYGYTF
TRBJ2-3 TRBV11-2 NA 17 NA TGTGCCAGCAGCCCGGTTATCAGGCAGGGTAACACAGATACGCAGTATTTT CASSPVIRQGNTDTQYF
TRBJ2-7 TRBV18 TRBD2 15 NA TGTGCCAGCTCACCAGGGCTAGCGGGAGTTTACGAGCAGTACTTC CASSPGLAGVYEQYF
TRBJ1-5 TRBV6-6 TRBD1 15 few TGTGCCAGCAGGGGTGTGGGACAGGGTCATCAGCCCCAGCATTTT CASRGVGQGHQPQHF
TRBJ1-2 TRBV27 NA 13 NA TGTGCCAGCAGCCGCACTTCTAACTATGGCTACACCTTC CASSRTSNYGYTF
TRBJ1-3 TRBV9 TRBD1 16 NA TGTGCCAGCAGCTTACGAGGTCAGGGGGGAGGAAACACCATATATTTT CASSLRGQGGGNTIYF
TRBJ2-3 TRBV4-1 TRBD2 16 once TGCGCCAGCAGCCAAGAGTGGGGCGGGAGGGCAGATACGCAGTATTTT CASSQEWGGRADTQYF
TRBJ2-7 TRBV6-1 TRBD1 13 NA TGTGCCAGTATGGGACAGGGAGTAGGGGAGCAGTACTTC CASMGQGVGEQYF
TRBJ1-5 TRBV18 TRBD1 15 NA TGTGCCAGCTCGCTTACAGGGGTCGGCAATCAGCCCCAGCATTTT CASSLTGVGNQPQHF
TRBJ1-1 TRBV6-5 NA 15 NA TGTGCCAGCAGTTACTCCGGGGATTTCAGCACTGAAGCTTTCTTT CASSYSGDFSTEAFF
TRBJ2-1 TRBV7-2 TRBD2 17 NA TGTGCCAGCAGCTTAAGACTAAGGACTAGCGGGAGCAATGAGCAGTTCTTC CASSLRLRTSGSNEQFF
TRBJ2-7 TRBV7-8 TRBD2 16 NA TGTGCCAGCAGCTTTTGGTCGTATAGCGGGTCCTACGAGCAGTACTTC CASSFWSYSGSYEQYF